The sequence of this T cell receptor (beta chain) was determined in a study of blood T cell repertoires in COVID-19. Profiled with immunoSEQ multiplex PCR; TCRdb holds only in-frame clones, not every one. This table has a few hundred thousand clones, roughly 84% appearing once. V was pared by 2 bases and J by 1 base, with 13 bases between. Germline CDR1 reads SGHNT; CDR2 reads YYREEE (reference sequence). CDR3 length: 16 amino acids. The chain carries TRBV5-4 and TRBJ1-3, with unresolved D. The sample comprised peripheral blood. This clonotype was sampled from a man aged 35 to 55 with active or convalescent COVID-19. The CDR3 here is CASSFEGELSGNTIYF. CDR3 bases: TGTGCCAGCAGCTTTGAGGGAGAACTTTCTGGAAACACCATATATTTT.